The 9 T cell receptor beta chains reported below all come from one sample, sequenced in a study of monozygotic twins with inflammatory bowel disease. One entry per CDR3 protein, without DNA, is what TCRdb gives after re-calling the 5' RACE reads. This sample's table reports a few hundred thousand distinct CDR3 sequences. The sample consisted of blood. The receptors stem from a human donor with ulcerative colitis or Crohn's disease, or a healthy co-twin of an affected twin (not recorded which).

This sequence joins TRBV6-2 or TRBV6-3 and TRBJ2-7; checking the TCRdb D call of TRBD2 is not possible without DNA. The CDR3 is made up of 16 amino acids. The germline CDR1 and CDR2 sequences are MNHEY and SVGEGT. The CDR3 is CASSPAQLAGSYEQYF.

This chain links TRBV20-1 with TRBJ2-5; the TRBD1 assignment by TCRdb is unverifiable without DNA. Germline lookup yields CDR1 DFQATT and CDR2 SNEGSKA (reference sequence). The CDR3 runs to 13 residues. The CDR3 is CSAAGTDQETQYF.

CDR3 in amino acids: CASSLEKSTDTQYF. This chain joins TRBV5-1 and TRBJ2-3. This CDR3 has 14 residues. Germline V gives CDR1 SGHRS, CDR2 YFSETQ.

The rearrangement joins TRBV20-1 to TRBJ1-6; TCRdb's assignment of TRBD1 cannot be checked, as there is no DNA. Germline-derived CDR1 and CDR2 are DFQATT and SNEGSKA (reference sequence). The CDR3 runs to 15 residues. The CDR3 sequence: CSARDIRVSNSPLHF.

This chain connects TRBV28 to TRBJ1-5; the D call from TCRdb, TRBD1, cannot be confirmed without DNA. CDR1 is MDHEN and CDR2 is SYDVKM in the germline V gene. The CDR3 is 15 residues long. The CDR3: CASRAGTGGNQPQHF.

This chain links TRBV5-1 with TRBJ2-3; the TRBD1 assignment by TCRdb is unverifiable without DNA. Germline V gene data show CDR1 as SGHRS and CDR2 as YFSETQ. This CDR3 has 14 residues. The CDR3 reads CASKIGGQADTQYF.

The chain recombines TRBV20-1 with TRBJ1-5. CDR1 is DFQATT, CDR2 SNEGSKA, per germline (reference sequence). The CDR3 extends over 16 amino acids. The chain's CDR3 is CSARDETRFNNQPQHF.

The chain recombines TRBV5-1 with TRBJ2-6. CDR1 and CDR2 (germline): SGHRS, YFSETQ. The CDR3 runs to 13 residues. The CDR3 sequence: CASSLTGANVLTF.

The CDR3 sequence: CSARAPTSGNTGELFF. The rearrangement joins TRBV20-1 to TRBJ2-2; checking the TCRdb D call of TRBD2 is not possible without DNA. In germline, CDR1 is DFQATT, CDR2 SNEGSKA (reference sequence). This CDR3 contains 16 residues.